One and the same sample provided the 11 T cell receptor beta chains below, sequenced in a study of cytomegalovirus exposure and HLA in healthy donors. TCRdb keeps only in-frame clones here, not all; method: immunoSEQ multiplex PCR. The data contain around 130,000 clones, approximately 81% of them seen just once; the ten biggest clones take up under 2.5%. The sequenced sample consisted of PBMCs. All receptors derive from a woman younger than 45 in good health and CMV-seronegative.

The genes are TRBV5-1 and TRBJ2-1; 8 nucleotides agree with TRBD2. V shed 1 base and J 2 bases; nucleotides not matched to a gene: 8. The germline gives CDR1 SGHRS, CDR2 YFSETQ. The CDR3 loop spans 17 amino acids. The CDR3 loop reads CASSLFAGGSTYNEQFF. The CDR3 coding sequence is TGCGCCAGCAGCTTGTTTGCGGGGGGCTCCACCTACAATGAGCAGTTCTTC.

The rearrangement uses TRBV6-1 and TRBJ1-1; D possibly corresponds to TRBD1 (5 bases). V shed 4 bases and J shed 4 bases, with 19 bases lying between them. Germline-derived CDR1 and CDR2 are MNHNS and SASEGT. CDR3 length equals 16 residues. The CDR3, as DNA: TGTGCCAGCAGTGCCTTTTTCAGGGCTGATAGCACTGAAGCTTTCTTT. Protein: CASSAFFRADSTEAFF.

A single count supports this clone. The chain joins TRBV6-5 to TRBJ2-5, with a weak D call TRBD2 (7 bases). This CDR3 is built from 12 residues. The V gene's germline CDR1 is MNHEY and CDR2 SVGAGI. The V end was cut by 8 bases, the J end by 5 bases, with 12 bases between. The CDR3 spells CASAGAGETQYF. CDR3 bases: TGTGCCAGCGCGGGGGCGGGGGAGACCCAGTACTTC.

In its sample, this clone was seen many times. V gene TRBV9 combines with J gene TRBJ1-2, with TRBD1 matching 7 bases. Germline V gene lookup returns CDR1 SGDLS and CDR2 YYNGEE. The CDR3 contains 15 residues. J gave up 3 bases and V 1 base, and 6 bases lay outside the gene matches. The CDR3 spells CASSVTDRVDYGYTF. The CDR3 bases are TGTGCCAGCAGCGTAACCGACAGGGTGGACTATGGCTACACCTTC.

This clone was seen a single time. This chain joins TRBV18 and TRBJ1-2, with TRBD1 matching over 7 bases. This CDR3 region has 14 residues. Germline V gene lookup returns CDR1 KGHSH and CDR2 LQKENI. V was clipped by 2 bases and J by 4 bases; unmatched bases: 4. Written as DNA, the CDR3 is TGTGCCAGCTCACCAACAGGGGTGGGCTATGGCTACACCTTC. It encodes CASSPTGVGYGYTF.

In its sample, this clone was seen a few times. The rearrangement uses TRBV7-9 and TRBJ2-7; 8 bases line up with TRBD1. Trimming removed 2 bases from V and 7 bases from J; junction bases left unmatched: 4. The CDR3 is made up of 13 amino acids. The germline CDR1 and CDR2 sequences are SEHNR and FQNEAQ (reference sequence). This CDR3 reads CASSLITGGEQYF. CDR3 DNA: TGTGCCAGCAGCTTAATTACAGGGGGAGAGCAGTACTTC.

V usage is TRBV10-3 and J usage is TRBJ1-1; D unclear. Germline assignment: CDR1 ENHRY and CDR2 SYGVKD. Trimming shortened V by 0 bases and J by 7 bases, and 12 bases separated the two germline ends. The CDR3 is 14 amino acids. CDR3 protein: CAISESPLGSEAFF. CDR3 DNA: TGTGCCATCAGTGAGTCACCCCTAGGAAGTGAAGCTTTCTTT.

This clone was seen only a few times. The rearrangement joins TRBV2 to TRBJ1-5; the match to TRBD1 covers 11 bases. CDR1 and CDR2 (germline): SNHLY, FYNNEI. This CDR3 has 14 residues. The trim removed 7 bases at V and 4 bases at J, leaving 3 bases unmatched. The DNA of the CDR3 is TGTGCCAGCACTAGGGACAGGGGGAATCAGCCCCAGCATTTT. As protein: CASTRDRGNQPQHF.

This rearrangement joins TRBV15 to TRBJ2-3; 7 bases line up with TRBD1. The CDR3 consists of 15 residues. J gave up 4 bases and V 3 bases, and 7 bases lay outside the gene matches. Germline V CDR1 and CDR2: LNHNV, YYDKDF (reference sequence). CDR3 in amino acids: CATSSRQGGADTQYF. Here the CDR3 DNA reads TGTGCCACCAGCAGTCGACAGGGTGGAGCAGATACGCAGTATTTT.

The chain couples TRBV5-1 to TRBJ2-7; D perhaps matches TRBD2 (5 bases). Trimming removed 2 bases at V and 6 bases at J, with 9 bases between. Germline lookup yields CDR1 SGHRS and CDR2 YFSETQ. CDR3 length: 12 amino acids. The CDR3 bases are TGCGCCAGCAGCTTCGGACGGGGCGAGCAGTACTTC. Translation: CASSFGRGEQYF.

In regard to this clone: A much larger clone differs by one base, so this may be a read error. The chain joins TRBV5-8 to TRBJ2-7; D is ambiguous. The CDR3 contains 11 residues. V gave up 2 bases and J gave up 3 bases, with 3 bases separating them. Germline loops: CDR1 SGHTS, CDR2 YDEGEE. CDR3 amino acids: CASSFSYEQYF. In nucleotides, the CDR3 is TGTGCCAGCAGCTTCAGCTACGAGCAGTACTTC.